The 19 T cell receptor beta chains below come from one sample, sequenced in a study of cytomegalovirus exposure and HLA in healthy donors. Amplification used 60 Vbeta primers and 13 Jbeta primers. TCRdb keeps only in-frame clones here, not all; method: immunoSEQ multiplex PCR. This sample has roughly 250,000 clones, with 70% to 90% found just once. Input material: PBMCs. Source of these receptors: a woman aged 40 to 55 in good health and CMV-seropositive.

The chain employs TRBV27 and TRBJ1-4, with 10 bases that match TRBD1. The CDR3 runs 16 residues. From germline, CDR1 is MNHEY and CDR2 SMNVEV (reference sequence). V shed 5 bases, J shed 8 bases, and the junction held 11 bases outside the gene matches. The DNA of the CDR3 is TGTGCCAGCAGTCCTCTCGGGACAGGGGTAGAAGAAAAACTGTTTTTT. Translation: CASSPLGTGVEEKLFF.

The chain links TRBV7-9 to TRBJ2-7; tentative D call: TRBD1 (5 bases). Germline CDR1 reads SEHNR; CDR2 reads FQNEAQ (reference sequence). The CDR3 runs 15 residues. V lost 5 bases and J 4 bases, leaving 18 bases between the germline ends. The CDR3 sequence is CASSPTRGQVYEQYF. CDR3 nucleotide sequence: TGTGCCAGCAGCCCGACGCGTGGACAAGTATACGAGCAGTACTTC.

The chain links TRBV7-9 to TRBJ2-1; 8 bases are shared with TRBD2. This CDR3 spans 15 amino acids. Unmatched junction bases numbered 4, after V lost 1 base and J lost 5 bases. CDR1 SEHNR and CDR2 FQNEAQ come from the germline V gene (reference sequence). The CDR3 sequence is CASSLGLALNNEQFF. In DNA form, the CDR3 reads TGTGCCAGCAGCTTAGGACTAGCGCTTAACAATGAGCAGTTCTTC.

The chain recombines TRBV6-1 with TRBJ2-1; 11 bases fit TRBD1. The germline CDR1 and CDR2 sequences are MNHNS and SASEGT. The CDR3 totals 17 residues. The V segment lost 4 bases and the J segment 7 bases; nucleotides outside the gene matches: 12. The CDR3 DNA follows: TGTGCCAGCAGTGGGACAGGGGGCTTCGGAGTGGAGAATGAGCAGTTCTTC. Residues: CASSGTGGFGVENEQFF.

The chain employs TRBV27 and TRBJ2-7, with TRBD2 matching over 7 bases. The germline V gene encodes CDR1 MNHEY and CDR2 SMNVEV (reference sequence). The CDR3 is 14 residues long. The V segment lost 4 bases and the J segment 1 base; nucleotides outside the gene matches: 4. The chain's CDR3 is CASSYGAGSYEQYF. The CDR3 bases are TGTGCCAGCAGTTATGGAGCGGGGTCCTACGAGCAGTACTTC.

The chain joins TRBV5-6 to TRBJ2-1, with 11 bases matching TRBD2. Germline V gives CDR1 SGHDT, CDR2 YYEEEE. This CDR3 is 16 amino acids long. V dropped 4 bases and J dropped 9; count of bases not matched to a gene: 12. The CDR3 DNA is TGTGCCAGCAGCCATGGGATCATAGCGGGAGGGGCTGAGCAGTTCTTC. Translating it yields CASSHGIIAGGAEQFF.

V usage is TRBV5-1 and J usage is TRBJ2-1, with TRBD2 matching over 9 bases. V lost 3 bases and J lost 5; bases outside the gene matches: 3. Germline CDR1 is SGHRS and CDR2 is YFSETQ. The CDR3 has 14 residues. This CDR3 reads CASSSTSGNNEQFF. The CDR3 nucleotides read TGCGCCAGCAGCTCGACTAGCGGTAACAATGAGCAGTTCTTC.

The V and J genes are TRBV6-6 and TRBJ2-2, with 8 positions matching TRBD1. This CDR3 contains 16 residues. Germline V gene data show CDR1 as MNHNY and CDR2 as SVGAGI (reference sequence). Trimming at V came to 0 bases and at J to 2 bases, leaving 2 bases not matched to a gene. CDR3 amino acids: CASSYSSGGNTGELFF. In nucleotides, the CDR3 is TGTGCCAGCAGTTACTCTTCAGGGGGCAACACCGGGGAGCTGTTTTTT.

The J gene is TRBJ2-3, the V gene TRBV28, with D perhaps TRBD2 (5 bases). The germline V and J ends were trimmed by 3 bases and 0 bases, with 16 bases remaining between them. CDR1 is MDHEN, CDR2 SYDVKM, per germline. The CDR3 loop spans 17 amino acids. CDR3 in DNA: TGTGCCAGCAGTTTTCTTGGCGGGTCCTCTAGCACAGATACGCAGTATTTT. It yields the protein CASSFLGGSSSTDTQYF.

This clone was observed once. The rearrangement uses TRBV18 and TRBJ2-2; perhaps TRBD2 as D (6 bases). Germline V lookup: CDR1 KGHSH, CDR2 LQKENI. The CDR3 is made up of 14 amino acids. V was clipped by 8 bases and J by 6 bases, with 16 bases between them. The chain's CDR3 is CASATAGGSGELFF. The CDR3 bases are TGTGCCAGCGCTACGGCCGGGGGATCCGGGGAGCTGTTTTTT.

This clone has only one observation. This rearrangement joins TRBV7-2 to TRBJ1-1; TRBD1 might be the D (6 bases). This CDR3 contains 15 residues. V lost 5 bases and J 0 bases, leaving 13 bases between the germline ends. From germline, CDR1 is SGHTA and CDR2 FQGNSA. The DNA for the CDR3 is TGTGCCAGCAGCCTACAGACAGGAATGAACACTGAAGCTTTCTTT. This sequence encodes CASSLQTGMNTEAFF.

The chain recombines TRBV19 with TRBJ1-4; D remains unclear. Germline V gene lookup returns CDR1 LNHDA and CDR2 SQIVND (reference sequence). Deletions cut 7 bases from V and 4 bases from J, with 7 bases between. The CDR3 loop spans 12 amino acids. DNA of the CDR3: TGTGCCAGTAACAGTTTTAATGAAAAACTGTTTTTT. Protein product: CASNSFNEKLFF.

The chain uses TRBV7-9 and TRBJ1-3; weak D call: TRBD1 (5 bases). This CDR3 is 17 amino acids long. The germline V gene encodes CDR1 SEHNR and CDR2 FQNEAQ (reference sequence). Deletions cut 6 bases from V and 3 bases from J, with 21 bases between. The CDR3 region has the DNA TGTGCCAGCAGTGTACCCCTTCTCGGGGGAGGTGGAAACACCATATATTTT. It translates to CASSVPLLGGGGNTIYF.

J is TRBJ1-5 and V is TRBV19; D might be TRBD1 (5 bases). In germline, CDR1 is LNHDA, CDR2 SQIVND (reference sequence). V lost 4 bases and J lost 7, with 17 bases in between. The CDR3 consists of 15 residues. CDR3 sequence reads: CASSTPGGSGQPQHF. The CDR3 coding sequence is TGTGCCAGTAGTACGCCCGGGGGGTCCGGGCAGCCCCAGCATTTT.

This chain joins TRBV4-3 and TRBJ2-7; a weak D match, TRBD2 (5 bases). Per germline, CDR1 LGHNA and CDR2 YSLEER. The CDR3 consists of 17 residues. V dropped 0 bases and J dropped 0 bases, with 15 bases sitting between them. The CDR3, as DNA: TGCGCCAGCAGCCAAGATCGCGGTAGCGCCGACTCCTACGAGCAGTACTTC. Translated: CASSQDRGSADSYEQYF.

V usage is TRBV19 and J usage is TRBJ2-2; D might be TRBD2 (5 bases). This CDR3 spans 16 amino acids. The germline gives CDR1 LNHDA, CDR2 SQIVND (reference sequence). Trimming left V 3 bases short and J 5 bases short, with 16 bases between. The CDR3 here is CASSMLSAMGTGELFF. The CDR3, as DNA: TGTGCCAGTAGTATGCTTAGCGCAATGGGGACCGGGGAGCTGTTTTTT.

The chain uses TRBV28 and TRBJ1-1; D is uncertain. This CDR3 is built from 14 residues. V was clipped by 8 bases and J by 4 bases, with 17 bases between them. Germline CDR1 reads MDHEN; CDR2 reads SYDVKM. The CDR3: CASFDGVGVTEAFF. As DNA, the CDR3 is TGTGCCAGCTTTGACGGGGTCGGGGTCACTGAAGCTTTCTTT.

J is TRBJ1-1 and V is TRBV11-2; possibly TRBD1 for D (6 bases). From germline, CDR1 is SGHAT and CDR2 FQNNGV. V lost 5 bases to trimming and J lost 8 bases, with 18 bases between them. This CDR3 has 14 residues. In nucleotides, the CDR3 is TGTGCCAGCAGCACCTTGCGGGGGCGTGCGGAAGCTTTCTTT. Its protein is CASSTLRGRAEAFF.

The chain links TRBV7-9 to TRBJ2-1, with 7 bases lining up with TRBD1. This CDR3 has 12 residues. In germline, CDR1 is SEHNR, CDR2 FQNEAQ (reference sequence). V trimming: 4 bases; J trimming: 10 bases; junction bases outside the gene matches: 4. The CDR3 DNA follows: TGTGCCAGCAGCTCTGACAGGGCCGAGCAGTTCTTC. This codes for CASSSDRAEQFF.